The 3 T cell receptor beta chains in this list originate from one sample, sequenced in a study of CD8 T cells in Susac syndrome. RNA amounts of roughly 0.5 to 1 ug underwent reverse transcription with random hexamers. TCRdb re-derived calls from the immunoSEQ multiplex PCR reads in MiXCR, one entry per CDR3 protein. The top ten clones hold approximately 0.47% of a sample with about 83,000 distinct CDR3 sequences, just under 95% of them seen once. Sequenced material: CD8+ T cells from PBMCs. These TCRs come from a human donor with Susac syndrome.

This sequence joins TRBV5-1 and TRBJ2-7; TRBD2 matches 9 bases. Germline V lookup: CDR1 SGHRS, CDR2 YFSETQ. Losses at the gene ends were 4 bases for V and 0 bases for J; bases not matched to a gene: 5. This CDR3 spans 15 amino acids. The CDR3: CASSPFSGSSYEQYF. The CDR3 DNA is TGCGCCAGCAGCCCTTTTAGCGGGAGCTCCTACGAGCAGTACTTC.

The rearrangement links TRBV27 to TRBJ2-3, with D possibly matching TRBD1 (6 bases). In germline, CDR1 is MNHEY, CDR2 SMNVEV (reference sequence). The CDR3 is 15 amino acids. V was shortened by 5 bases and J by 1 base, with 13 bases between the two germline ends. CDR3 bases: TGTGCCAGCAGTCGCACAGGGTTCGGCACAGATACGCAGTATTTT. Translating gives CASSRTGFGTDTQYF.

V and J are TRBV15 and TRBJ2-5, with D tentatively TRBD1 (7 bases). Trimming stripped 4 bases from V and 1 base from J, with 16 bases between. In germline, CDR1 is LNHNV, CDR2 YYDKDF (reference sequence). CDR3 length equals 16 residues. The CDR3 sequence: CATSIQGGIRQETQYF. CDR3 bases: TGTGCCACCAGCATTCAGGGGGGCATCCGCCAAGAGACCCAGTACTTC.